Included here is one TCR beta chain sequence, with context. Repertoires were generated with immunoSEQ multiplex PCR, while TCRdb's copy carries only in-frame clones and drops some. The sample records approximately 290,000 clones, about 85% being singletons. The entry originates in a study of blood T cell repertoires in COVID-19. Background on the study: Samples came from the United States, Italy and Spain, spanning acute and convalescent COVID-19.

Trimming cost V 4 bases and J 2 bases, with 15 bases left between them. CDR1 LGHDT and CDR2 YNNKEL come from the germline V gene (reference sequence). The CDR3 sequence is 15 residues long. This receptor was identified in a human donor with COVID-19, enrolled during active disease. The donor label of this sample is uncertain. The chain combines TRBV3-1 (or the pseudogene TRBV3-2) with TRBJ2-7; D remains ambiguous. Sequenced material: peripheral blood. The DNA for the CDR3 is TGTGCCAGCAGCCCCGGGTTCCAAGGAACCTACGAGCAGTACTTC. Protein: CASSPGFQGTYEQYF.